The 10 T cell receptor beta chains below were found in one sample sequenced in a study of CD4 T cells in relation to SARS-CoV-2 and coronaviruses. Their antigens remain unidentified. Clones were sequenced by immunoSEQ multiplex PCR, and TCRdb holds only the in-frame ones, with some missing. The sample has about 40,000 clones; roughly 84% are singletons. The sequenced material came from naive CD4+ T cells from PBMCs, cultured in vitro. Documented subset: naive CD4+ T cells isolated by negative enrichment. The receptors were sampled from an adult with COVID-19.

The chain is built from TRBV6-2 or TRBV6-3 and TRBJ1-1; D not resolved. The CDR3 sequence is 14 residues long. Trimming took 6 bases from V and 8 from J, leaving 19 bases between them. CDR1 MNHEY and CDR2 SVGEGT come from the germline V gene. CDR3 amino acids: CASSLSPPIREAFF. The CDR3 region has the DNA TGTGCCAGCAGCCTTAGTCCGCCAATCAGAGAAGCTTTCTTT.

The V and J genes are TRBV5-4 and TRBJ1-1; TRBD1 agrees at 8 bases. CDR1 is SGHNT and CDR2 is YYREEE in the germline V gene (reference sequence). The V gene end was trimmed by 4 bases and the J gene end by 5 bases; junction bases not matched to a gene: 7. This CDR3 is 14 amino acids long. Written as DNA, the CDR3 is TGTGCCAGCAGCGAAACAGGGGGTCATACTGAAGCTTTCTTT. It yields the protein CASSETGGHTEAFF.

The V gene is TRBV27, the J gene TRBJ2-3; the match to TRBD1 covers 9 bases. Germline V gene data show CDR1 as MNHEY and CDR2 as SMNVEV (reference sequence). J lost 4 bases, V lost 6 bases, and 5 bases had no gene match. This CDR3 contains 14 residues. CDR3 residues: CASSNRGPSDTQYF. In DNA, the CDR3 is TGTGCCAGCAGCAACAGGGGGCCCTCAGATACGCAGTATTTT.

The genes are TRBV3-1 (or the pseudogene TRBV3-2) and TRBJ1-4; D call uncertain. The CDR3 consists of 17 residues. Germline lookup yields CDR1 LGHDT and CDR2 YNNKEL (reference sequence). With 0 bases removed from V and 0 bases from J, the gap between germline ends came to 11 bases. CDR3 protein: CASSQESISATNEKLFF. DNA for the CDR3: TGTGCCAGCAGCCAAGAATCCATAAGTGCAACTAATGAAAAACTGTTTTTT.

This clone was detected only a few times. This rearrangement joins TRBV4-2 to TRBJ2-2, with 7 bases fitting TRBD2. There are 17 residues in the CDR3. Trimming cost V 4 bases and J 4 bases; bases outside gene matches: 12. From germline, CDR1 is LGHNA and CDR2 YNFKEQ. The DNA for the CDR3 is TGTGCCAGCAGCCGCTTGCCGGGGAGGGTTGGCACCGGGGAGCTGTTTTTT. As protein: CASSRLPGRVGTGELFF.

This chain joins TRBV30 and TRBJ2-7; 10 nucleotides agree with TRBD2. J gave up 1 base and V 3 bases, and 3 bases lay outside the gene matches. Germline-derived CDR1 and CDR2 are GTSNPN and SVGIG (reference sequence). The CDR3 is 14 amino acids. The CDR3 bases are TGTGCCTGGAGAGCGGGAGGGCCGTCCTACGAGCAGTACTTC. It encodes CAWRAGGPSYEQYF. The full variable domain, with the rest looked up from reference TRBV30 and TRBJ2-7, is SQTIHQWPATLVQPVGSPLSLECTVEGTSNPNLYWYRQAAGRGLQLLFYSVGIGQISSEVPQNLSASRPQDRQFILSSKKLLLSDSGFYLCAWRAGGPSYEQYFGPGTRLTVT.

The chain carries TRBV12-5 and TRBJ2-7; the D gene could be TRBD1 or TRBD2 (5 bases each). Trimming left V 0 bases short and J 4 bases short, with 19 bases between. Germline V gene sequence: CDR1 LGHNT, CDR2 FRNRAP. The CDR3 covers 17 residues. CDR3 amino acids: CASGLVKPRGDGYEQYF. Written as DNA, the CDR3 is TGTGCTAGTGGTTTGGTCAAACCGAGAGGGGATGGTTACGAGCAGTACTTC.

V usage is TRBV15 and J usage is TRBJ1-5; no clear D gene. Trimming stripped 0 bases from V and 3 bases from J, with 9 bases between. The CDR3 has 15 residues. Per germline, CDR1 LNHNV and CDR2 YYDKDF (reference sequence). The CDR3 nucleotides are TGTGCCACCAGCAGAGAGGCAGGACTCAATCAGCCCCAGCATTTT. It yields the protein CATSREAGLNQPQHF.

V usage is TRBV10-2 and J usage is TRBJ2-2, with D maybe TRBD1 (7 bases). There are 13 residues in the CDR3. Germline-derived CDR1 and CDR2 are WSHSY and SAAADI. With 6 bases removed from V and 8 bases from J, the gap between germline ends came to 13 bases. The CDR3 reads CASSWDSGGELFF. The CDR3 region has the DNA TGCGCCAGCAGCTGGGACAGCGGGGGGGAGCTGTTTTTT.

The chain combines TRBV5-4 with TRBJ2-7; 10 positions agree with TRBD2. Germline-derived CDR1 and CDR2 are SGHNT and YYREEE (reference sequence). V lost 2 bases to trimming and J lost 4 bases; unmatched junction nucleotides: 6. The CDR3 covers 15 residues. In nucleotides, the CDR3 is TGTGCCAGCAGCTTATCCCCAGCGGGAGGGTACGAGCAGTACTTC. Translation: CASSLSPAGGYEQYF.